A single sample gave rise to the 14 T cell receptor beta chains below, sequenced in a study of T-cell reconstitution after alpha-beta-depleted transplantation in children. This sample's TCRbeta library carried unique molecular identifier barcodes. Via MiXCR, TCRdb re-called the PCR reads, giving one row per CDR3 protein. The data hold some 600,000 distinct CDR3 sequences, with around 13% observed a single time. The specimen comprised PBMCs, mostly from graft donor cells, sampled 360 days after TCRalphabeta/CD19-depleted stem cell transplant. The receptors here all came from a male patient between 10 and 17 years old who had a stem cell transplant for acute myeloid leukemia, so the T cells may come from the graft donor.

This clonotype was counted between two and nine times. V and J are TRBV20-1 and TRBJ2-3; 8 bases align to TRBD2. Per germline, CDR1 DFQATT and CDR2 SNEGSKA (reference sequence). The ends lost 6 bases at V and 0 bases at J; junction bases unmatched: 11. This CDR3 has 16 residues. CDR3 in DNA: TGCAGTGCCAGTCGAGTAGCGGGATATAGCACAGATACGCAGTATTTT. It translates to CSASRVAGYSTDTQYF.

The sample holds many counts of this clonotype. This chain links TRBV9 with TRBJ1-1; 7 bases are shared with TRBD1. The CDR3 has 16 amino acids. The ends lost 2 bases at V and 0 bases at J; junction bases unmatched: 7. Germline V gene sequence: CDR1 SGDLS, CDR2 YYNGEE. CDR3 amino acids: CASSVGTAHMNTEAFF. DNA for the CDR3: TGTGCCAGCAGCGTTGGGACAGCCCATATGAACACTGAAGCTTTCTTT. Together with reference TRBV9 and TRBJ1-1, the CDR3 gives the full variable domain: DSGVTQTPKHLITATGQRVTLRCSPRSGDLSVYWYQQSLDQGLQFLIQYYNGEERAKGNILERFSAQQFPDLHSELNLSSLELGDSALYFCASSVGTAHMNTEAFFGQGTRLTVV.

By sample share, this clonotype is medium-sized (0.01 to 0.1%). The chain recombines TRBV29-1 with TRBJ2-7; 7 nucleotides match TRBD1. Germline CDR1 SQVTM, CDR2 ANQGSEA. The CDR3 extends over 13 amino acids. Trimming took 6 bases from V and 1 from J; bases not matched to a gene: 6. CDR3 coding DNA: TGCAGCGTGAGACACAGGGGATCCTACGAGCAGTACTTC. The encoded protein is CSVRHRGSYEQYF.

The J gene is TRBJ2-7, the V gene TRBV6-1, with 7 bases identical to TRBD2. With 1 base clipped from V and 5 bases from J, the junction kept 17 bases outside the gene matches. Germline CDR1 MNHNS, CDR2 SASEGT. The CDR3 spans 18 residues. The CDR3 DNA reads TGTGCCAGCAGTGAAGTTTATGGGTCGACTAGCACTCCCGACGAGCAGTACTTC. This encodes CASSEVYGSTSTPDEQYF.

The chain has TRBV9 and TRBJ2-1; 7 positions agree with TRBD2. The CDR3 is 17 amino acids. CDR1 SGDLS and CDR2 YYNGEE come from the germline V gene. V lost 1 base, J lost 5 bases, and 12 bases stayed unmatched. CDR3 loop: CASSVQDRTRDNNEQFF. The CDR3 DNA reads TGTGCCAGCAGCGTACAGGATAGGACTAGGGATAACAATGAGCAGTTCTTC.

This clonotype was counted many times. This sequence joins TRBV7-9 and TRBJ2-1; D is perhaps TRBD2 (6 bases). With 5 bases removed from V and 10 bases from J, the gap between germline ends came to 9 bases. Germline V lookup: CDR1 SEHNR, CDR2 FQNEAQ (reference sequence). This CDR3 spans 11 amino acids. This CDR3 is CASSNGLEQFF. CDR3 nucleotide sequence: TGTGCCAGCAGCAATGGACTAGAGCAGTTCTTC.

The V gene is TRBV18, the J gene TRBJ2-3; unclear D gene. Trimming cost V 3 bases and J 5 bases, with 12 bases left between them. This CDR3 has 14 amino acids. Germline loops: CDR1 KGHSH, CDR2 LQKENI. Written as DNA, the CDR3 is TGTGCCAGCTCACCCGGGCAGGCCGTAGATACGCAGTATTTT. This sequence encodes CASSPGQAVDTQYF.

In its sample, this clonotype was seen a few times. V is TRBV28 and J is TRBJ2-1; D gene uncertain. Per germline, CDR1 MDHEN and CDR2 SYDVKM. V gave up 4 bases and J gave up 3 bases, with 16 bases separating them. The CDR3 loop spans 16 amino acids. CDR3 sequence reads: CASSYPGKRDYNEQFF. DNA of the CDR3: TGTGCCAGCAGTTACCCGGGTAAGCGCGACTACAATGAGCAGTTCTTC.

This clonotype was counted only a few times. The chain employs TRBV29-1 and TRBJ2-7; TRBD2 matches at 9 bases. Germline CDR1 and CDR2: SQVTM and ANQGSEA. This CDR3 is built from 12 residues. V gave up 4 bases and J gave up 6 bases; unmatched junction bases: 4. The DNA for the CDR3 is TGCAGCGTTGTACGAGCGGGGGGCGAGCAGTACTTC. It yields the protein CSVVRAGGEQYF.

This clonotype has at least ten counts. The chain joins TRBV29-1 to TRBJ2-7; a weak D match, TRBD2 (5 bases). Trimming removed 6 bases from V and 1 base from J, with 10 bases in between. Per the germline V gene, CDR1 is SQVTM and CDR2 is ANQGSEA. The CDR3 extends over 12 amino acids. The CDR3 DNA reads as TGCAGCGTCTTAAGGGAGTCCTACGAGCAGTACTTC. Its protein is CSVLRESYEQYF.

The V call is TRBV28, the J call TRBJ2-7; D perhaps matches TRBD1 (6 bases). The V and J ends lost 6 bases and 3 bases respectively, with 18 bases between them. Germline CDR1 MDHEN, CDR2 SYDVKM. The CDR3 is 15 amino acids. As DNA, the CDR3 is TGTGCCAGCAGCCCGATTTATTTGGACAGCTACGAGCAGTACTTC. It encodes CASSPIYLDSYEQYF.

V and J are TRBV27 and TRBJ2-1, with 8 bases lining up with TRBD2. CDR1 is MNHEY, CDR2 SMNVEV, per germline (reference sequence). Trimming removed 2 bases from V and 6 bases from J; junction bases left unmatched: 6. This CDR3 spans 15 amino acids. The CDR3 protein is CASSLPGTRGNEQFF. The CDR3 nucleotides read TGTGCCAGCAGTTTACCCGGGACTAGGGGCAATGAGCAGTTCTTC.

CDR3: CSVLAGGSYEQYF. In DNA, the CDR3 is TGCAGCGTTCTAGCGGGAGGCTCCTACGAGCAGTACTTC. The chain joins TRBV29-1 to TRBJ2-7; TRBD2 matches 11 bases. V lost 5 bases to trimming and J lost 0 bases; unmatched junction nucleotides: 0. Germline-derived CDR1 and CDR2 are SQVTM and ANQGSEA. This CDR3 contains 13 residues.

This chain links TRBV6-5 with TRBJ2-3; D not resolved. CDR1 is MNHEY and CDR2 is SVGAGI in the germline V gene. This CDR3 has 11 amino acids. V shed 8 bases and J shed 6 bases, with 9 bases lying between them. Written as DNA, the CDR3 is TGTGCCAGCCTTAAGTTTGATACGCAGTATTTT. It is translated as CASLKFDTQYF.